What follows describes a single T cell receptor beta chain. The antigen remains undetermined. Profiled with immunoSEQ multiplex PCR; TCRdb holds only in-frame clones, not every one. Here the sample spans 450,000 to 700,000 clones, around 95% being singletons. The CDR3 is 13 amino acids. Trimming cost V 6 bases and J 4 bases, with 12 bases left between them. CDR1 SEHNR and CDR2 FQNEAQ come from the germline V gene (reference sequence). This entry belongs to a study of shared clonotypes between healthy human individuals. Whole-study findings and limits: Naive CD4 clonotypes were shared across a handful of donors at roughly 5.5%. It was the few donors that limited the genetic and exposure-history diversity represented.

Positively selected for CCR7, the CD45RO-negative cells used as naive CD8 cells excluded terminally differentiated effector memory CD45RA+ cells. Every donor was a Caucasian adult from Nashville, Tennessee. Material: naive CD8+ T cells sorted from blood. This clonotype was obtained from a woman aged 25 to 45 in good health. This chain uses TRBV7-9 with TRBJ1-1; weak D call: TRBD1 (5 bases). The CDR3 DNA follows: TGTGCCAGCAGTCCCCCGGGGGTCACTGAAGCTTTCTTT. Protein sequence: CASSPPGVTEAFF.